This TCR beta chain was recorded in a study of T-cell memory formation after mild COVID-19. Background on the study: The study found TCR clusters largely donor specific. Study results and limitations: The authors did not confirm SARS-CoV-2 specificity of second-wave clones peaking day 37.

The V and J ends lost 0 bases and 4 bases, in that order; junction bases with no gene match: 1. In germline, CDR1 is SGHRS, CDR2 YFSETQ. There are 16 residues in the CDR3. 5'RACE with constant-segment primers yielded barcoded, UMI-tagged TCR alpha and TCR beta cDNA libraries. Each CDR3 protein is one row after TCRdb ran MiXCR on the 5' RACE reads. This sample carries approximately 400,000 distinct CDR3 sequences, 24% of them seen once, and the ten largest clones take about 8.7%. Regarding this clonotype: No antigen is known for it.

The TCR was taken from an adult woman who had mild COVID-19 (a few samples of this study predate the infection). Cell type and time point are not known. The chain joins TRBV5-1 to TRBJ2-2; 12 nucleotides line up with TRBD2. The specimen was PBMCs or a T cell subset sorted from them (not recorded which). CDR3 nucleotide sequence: TGCGCCAGCAGCTTGGGACTAGCGGGAGCCACCGGGGAGCTGTTTTTT. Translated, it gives CASSLGLAGATGELFF.